The TCR beta chain described here comes from a study of cytomegalovirus exposure and HLA in healthy donors (dated by TCRdb to 2016 to 2017). Notes on the research overall: According to an earlier analysis of a few hundred of the donors, 150 million to 200 million T cells yielded 120 million or so unique TCR beta sequences and 276 Gb of sequence data. The study profiled the T cell repertoires of around 700 subjects by immunosequencing and related them to cytomegalovirus serostatus. Every repertoire in the discovery cohort had been generated on one and the same sequencing platform. The study aimed to test whether signatures of past pathogen exposure could be identified by cataloging public T cell receptors. On average, 235,054 unique TCR beta nucleotide sequences were sequenced per donor among 350 to 400 genotyped donors of the cohort, with roughly 18% of those sequences being non-productive. A later genetic analysis used genome-wide SNP genotypes for about 60% of the 666 donors, treating that subset as a discovery cohort. HLA typing covered class I and class II loci at four-digit resolution. In a later analysis, previously published TCR beta repertoires from 550 to 750 donors were re-analyzed and high-resolution HLA genotyping was added so that TCR occurrence patterns could be studied. Of the roughly 420 genotyped donors, over 80% were placed in the genetic ancestry cluster associated with self-reported Caucasian donors. To decide whether each TCR beta V gene segment behaved as functional or pseudogenic, an earlier analysis of some 570 of the donors relied on high-throughput TCR beta sequencing. To predict cytomegalovirus infection status, the study brought together high-throughput TCR immunosequencing, statistical association of individual TCRs with disease status, and machine learning. Typing coverage differed by locus: A, B, C, DRB1 and DQB1 were typed in about 629-640 donors, DQA1 in about 510, DPA1 in around 580, and DPB1 in 472. In addition to the first cohort of about 650 subjects, a separate validation cohort of 130 or so different subjects was used. Alongside the repertoire data, information on donor age, sex, ethnicity and CMV serostatus was compiled. About five DR-DQ haplotypes were treated as single units for association and clustering because of strong linkage in the cohort. Rather than drawing on any new phenotypic data, the later analysis identified candidate immune exposures from TCR beta sequences and the way those sequences occurred across donors. An early release covering more than 500 HLA-typed donors comprised about 310 gigabases of sequencing data and tens of millions of unique TCR sequences.

The study at large found these results: Because some donors lacked HLA typing at each locus, the association tests relied only on the typed subset. In a later analysis, TCR association rates were found to vary across HLA loci, with the most associated TCRs seen for DRB1 alleles and the fewest for HLA-C alleles. The sequencing pipeline was judged likely to have produced a cluster of highly shared sequence variants as a technical artifact. The study listed around 160 TCR beta chains as associated with cytomegalovirus. An association between a missense DCLRE1C variant and V-gene and J-gene trimming of TCR beta chains was found in a later genetic analysis and replicated in an independent cohort. In a later analysis, several top co-occurrence clusters were reported to appear linked to parvovirus B19, influenza, CMV and Epstein-Barr virus. CMV serostatus was the only immune exposure information available for the cohort. The presence/absence analyses assumed that sequencing depth was roughly uniform across donors, and that assumption may not be true. Because counts were too low, some 17 rarely observed V segments, including chromosome 9 orphons, were left out of the earlier analysis of roughly 600 of the donors. In a later analysis, HLA-associated TCR beta chains showed more clonal expansion and lower generation probabilities than non-associated chains that were equally common. In both the original and validation cohorts, the classifier was reported to diagnose cytomegalovirus status with high specificity and sensitivity. The cohort was sequenced for TCR beta chains only, and without alpha or paired-chain data the features that could be detected were limited. Most TCR sequences were observed very rarely across donors, whereas some public TCRs were present in many individuals. Some IMGT-functional V segments, including TRBV6-2 and TRBV6-3, could not be told apart with the 87-base-pair reads, so those segments were excluded. At a false discovery rate of 0.05, a later analysis linked fewer than 20,000 TCR beta sequences to specific HLA alleles. In vitro tests confirmed that three of the cytomegalovirus-associated TCR beta chains recognize cytomegalovirus antigens. A further reported finding was that TCR beta sequences accurately predicted the HLA-A and HLA-B alleles for most subjects in the first cohort. In a later analysis, most CMV-associated TCR beta chains were found to appear HLA-restricted, with HLA associations seemingly driven largely by CMV exposure. According to the authors, the approach could potentially be generalized to other disease states and immunological phenotypes. Strong co-occurrence of HLA alleles, especially DR and DQ, made assigning TCR associations to individual alleles difficult. In an earlier analysis of 587 of the donors, most TCR beta V segments appeared in productive rearrangements about 87% or about 30% of the time, broadly matching IMGT annotations. Linkage disequilibrium might explain the correlated functional status among segregating V segments, but an unknown experimental factor could not be ruled out. According to a later genetic analysis, donors in an Asian-associated ancestry cluster had fewer N-insertions in productive TCRs than the roughly 670-donor mean.

The library was built by means of the immunoSEQ multiplex PCR assay. The multiplex PCR relied on a mix of 60 forward primers for TCR Vbeta segments and 13 reverse primers for TCR Jbeta segments. Amplification of the CDR3 region of rearranged TCR beta genes was performed with a multiplex PCR assay on genomic DNA. On the Illumina HiSeq System, the amplified TCR beta libraries were sequenced as 87-base-pair reads. In the authors' own workflow: A later analysis tallied roughly 78 million unique TCR beta chains across the 666 repertoires, and about 12 million of those chains were shared by two or more donors. To remove PCR and sequencing errors, raw reads were error-corrected and collapsed into unique sequences using a nearest-neighbor algorithm that merged closely related sequences. Alignment of CDR3 sequences to IMGT reference sequences was used to assign V, D and J gene segments. For a sequence to be retained, a match of at least six nucleotides to both a V gene segment and a J gene segment was required. Rearrangements were called productive when the CDR3 lacked stop codons and stayed in frame with V and J; all others were non-productive. Following IMGT convention, CDR3 was defined as the stretch from the second conserved V-encoded cysteine to the conserved J-encoded phenylalanine. Sequences without an unambiguous match to a single V gene segment were excluded from the earlier analysis of approximately 560 of the donors. An earlier analysis of 500 to 600 of the donors classified V segments as functional when productive rearrangements were above 56.7% and as segregating when the standard deviation between donors was above 5%. A statistical classification framework was developed to diagnose cytomegalovirus status using the catalog of TCR beta chain sequences. A later analysis assigned V and J genes by comparing TCR nucleotide sequences with IMGT/GENE-DB human TR gene sequences. A later analysis assigned CDR3 sequences and most-parsimonious VDJ recombination scenarios with the TCRdist pipeline. A later analysis defined each TCR beta chain by its CDR3 amino acid sequence plus V-gene family, and excluded reads lacking a unique V-gene family. As a way to deal with suspected cross-contamination and a sequencing artifact, a later analysis dropped hundreds of nucleotide sequences that were highly shared and had low generation probability. In a later analysis, a clonal expansion index was calculated for each public chain from normalized within-repertoire ranks of inferred template counts. In a later analysis, generation probabilities were computed using a VDJ recombination model fitted to out-of-frame rearrangements, and the results were checked against IGoR. In a later analysis, TCR-TCR, TCR-HLA and TCR-CMV co-occurrence was scored with hypergeometric tests, and a repertoire-size bias correction was applied to TCR pairs. In a later analysis, false discovery rates were estimated by permuting HLA or CMV assignments 20 times. In a later analysis, co-occurring TCRs were grouped using DBSCAN, with TCRdist sequence similarity added in when clustering inside HLA-allele-positive subsets. For co-occurrence clustering, repertoires with fewer than 30,000 or more than 120,000 public chains were excluded, along with four or five repertoires with anomalous nucleotide sharing. TCRdb holds this immuneACCESS table with in-frame rearrangements only. Some clones are missing; in checked studies, unresolved V genes explain under half, and the rest has no known cause. Clonal size and the V and J genes are those of that table, whereas D and trimming came from the DNA. The table for this sample lists 180,000 or so clones; approximately 78% of them were counted only once. Over 5% of the sample is taken by the ten largest.

Trimming removed 10 bases from V and 5 bases from J; the gene matches leave 7 bases unexplained. The CDR3 covers 14 residues, taking in both the cysteine and the phenylalanine. The retained sequence is limited to the CDR3, 42 bases, with the frame set at the first base. CDR1 and CDR2, per the germline V gene, are SGHTA and FQGNSA. The cohort was made up of several hundred healthy bone marrow donors. At the time of sampling, all cohort members were nominally healthy, though unrecorded immune exposures were likely present. The donor tested CMV seropositive, placing the donor among the 250 to 300 seropositive members of the cohort. A peripheral blood sample was collected from each donor, and TCR beta sequencing was performed on peripheral blood mononuclear cells. The Qiagen DNeasy Blood Extraction Kit was used to extract genomic DNA from the blood cell samples. With respect to this clone: There is no known antigen for this receptor. The input lacks base qualities; no much larger clone sits a single base away.

The sequence was obtained from a woman aged 45-59 years in good health and CMV-seropositive. Input material: PBMCs. The rearranged segments are TRBV7-2 and TRBJ2-3, and TRBD1 aligns with 12 junction nucleotides. The bases are TGTGCCACCGAGGGACAGGGGGCGCAAGATACGCAGTATTTT. Translated, this is CATEGQGAQDTQYF.